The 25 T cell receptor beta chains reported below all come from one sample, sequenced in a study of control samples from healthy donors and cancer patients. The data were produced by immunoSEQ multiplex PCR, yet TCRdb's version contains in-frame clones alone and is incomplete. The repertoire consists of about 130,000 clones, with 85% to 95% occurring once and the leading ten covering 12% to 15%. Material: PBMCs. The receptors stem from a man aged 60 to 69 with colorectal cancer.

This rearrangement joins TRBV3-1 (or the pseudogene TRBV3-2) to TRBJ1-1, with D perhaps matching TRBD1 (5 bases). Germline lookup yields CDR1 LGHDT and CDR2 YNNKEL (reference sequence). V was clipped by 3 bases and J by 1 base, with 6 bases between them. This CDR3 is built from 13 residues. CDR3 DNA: TGTGCCAGCAGCCAGGGGGGGAACACTGAAGCTTTCTTT. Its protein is CASSQGGNTEAFF.

The CDR3 DNA sequence: TGCAGCGTTGAAGGGGGATTCACCTACGAGCAGTACTTC. Amino acid sequence: CSVEGGFTYEQYF. The rearrangement uses TRBV29-1 and TRBJ2-7, with D unresolved. Germline lookup yields CDR1 SQVTM and CDR2 ANQGSEA. The CDR3 covers 13 residues. V was trimmed by 1 base and J by 2 bases, leaving 9 bases between them.

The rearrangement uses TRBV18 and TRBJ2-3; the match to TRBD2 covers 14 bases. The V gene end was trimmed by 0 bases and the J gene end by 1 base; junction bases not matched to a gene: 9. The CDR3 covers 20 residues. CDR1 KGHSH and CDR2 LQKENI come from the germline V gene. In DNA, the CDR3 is TGTGCCAGCTCACCACCGGGACTAGCGGGGGCCTTGGCTGGCACAGATACGCAGTATTTT. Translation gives CASSPPGLAGALAGTDTQYF.

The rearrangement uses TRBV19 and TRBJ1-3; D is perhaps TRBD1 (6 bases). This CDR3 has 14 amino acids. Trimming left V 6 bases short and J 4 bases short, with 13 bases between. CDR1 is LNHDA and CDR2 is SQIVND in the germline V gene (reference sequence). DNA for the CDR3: TGTGCCAGTAGCCCCCGGACAGTCGGAAACACCATATATTTT. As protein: CASSPRTVGNTIYF.

The CDR3 DNA follows: TGTGCCATCAGTGATAACAGGGGAGGGGGCACTGGGGCCAACGTCCTGACTTTC. It codes for CAISDNRGGGTGANVLTF. The chain combines TRBV10-3 with TRBJ2-6; D may correspond to TRBD1 or TRBD2 (7 bases each). Germline CDR1 and CDR2: ENHRY and SYGVKD. This CDR3 region has 18 residues. With 3 bases removed from V and 2 bases from J, the gap between germline ends came to 17 bases.

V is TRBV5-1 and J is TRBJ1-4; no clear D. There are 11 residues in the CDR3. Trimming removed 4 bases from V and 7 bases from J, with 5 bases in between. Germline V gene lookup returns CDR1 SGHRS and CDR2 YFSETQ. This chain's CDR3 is CASSLGEKLFF. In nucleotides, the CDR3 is TGCGCCAGCAGCCTCGGTGAAAAACTGTTTTTT.

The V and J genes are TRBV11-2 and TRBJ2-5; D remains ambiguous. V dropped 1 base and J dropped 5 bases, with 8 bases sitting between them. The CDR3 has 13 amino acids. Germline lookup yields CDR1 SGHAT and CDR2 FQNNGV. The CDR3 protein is CASSLGHPETQYF. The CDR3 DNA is TGTGCCAGCAGCTTAGGACACCCCGAGACCCAGTACTTC.

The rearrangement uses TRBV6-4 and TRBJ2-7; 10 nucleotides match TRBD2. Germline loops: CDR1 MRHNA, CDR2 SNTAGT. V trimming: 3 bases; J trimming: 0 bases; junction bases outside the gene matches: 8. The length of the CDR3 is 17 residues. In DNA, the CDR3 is TGTGCCAGCAGTGAAAGGCTAGCGGGGGTAAGCTCCTACGAGCAGTACTTC. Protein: CASSERLAGVSSYEQYF.

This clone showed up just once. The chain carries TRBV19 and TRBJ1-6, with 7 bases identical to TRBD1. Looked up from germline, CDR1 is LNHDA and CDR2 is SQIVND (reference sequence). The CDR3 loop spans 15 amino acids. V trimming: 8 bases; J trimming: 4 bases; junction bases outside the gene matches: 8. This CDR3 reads CASGTTGTYNSPLHF. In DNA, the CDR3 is TGTGCCAGTGGTACGACAGGGACATATAATTCACCCCTCCACTTT.

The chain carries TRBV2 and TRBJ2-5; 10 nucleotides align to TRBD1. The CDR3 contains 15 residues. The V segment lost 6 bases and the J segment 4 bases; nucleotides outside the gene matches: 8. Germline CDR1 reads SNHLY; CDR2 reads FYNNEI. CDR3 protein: CASRPRQGAGETQYF. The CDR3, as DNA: TGTGCCAGCAGGCCAAGACAGGGGGCGGGAGAGACCCAGTACTTC. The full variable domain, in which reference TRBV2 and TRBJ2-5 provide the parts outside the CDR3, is EPEVTQTPSHQVTQMGQEVILRCVPISNHLYFYWYRQILGQKVEFLVSFYNNEISEKSEIFDDQFSVERPDGSNFTLKIRSTKLEDSAMYFCASRPRQGAGETQYFGPGTRLLVL.

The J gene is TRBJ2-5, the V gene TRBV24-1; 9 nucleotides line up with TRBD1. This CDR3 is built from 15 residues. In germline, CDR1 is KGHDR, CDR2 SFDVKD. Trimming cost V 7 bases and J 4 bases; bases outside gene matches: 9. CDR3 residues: CATSGTGLPGETQYF. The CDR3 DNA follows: TGTGCCACCAGCGGGACAGGGCTACCAGGAGAGACCCAGTACTTC.

Here the CDR3 reads CASSYGRTDKNTEAFF. The CDR3 bases are TGTGCCAGCAGTTACGGAAGGACAGACAAGAACACTGAAGCTTTCTTT. The chain is built from TRBV6-2 or TRBV6-3 and TRBJ1-1; TRBD1 might be the D (6 bases). CDR3 length: 16 amino acids. V was shortened by 2 bases and J by 1 base, with 14 bases between the two germline ends. Germline lookup yields CDR1 MNHEY and CDR2 SVGEGT.

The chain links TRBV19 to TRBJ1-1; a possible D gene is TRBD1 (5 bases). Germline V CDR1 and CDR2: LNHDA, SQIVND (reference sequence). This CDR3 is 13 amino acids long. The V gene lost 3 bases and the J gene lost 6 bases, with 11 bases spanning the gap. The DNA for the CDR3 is TGTGCCAGTAGTATTGGGGGGGTCCCTGAAGCTTTCTTT. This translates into CASSIGGVPEAFF.

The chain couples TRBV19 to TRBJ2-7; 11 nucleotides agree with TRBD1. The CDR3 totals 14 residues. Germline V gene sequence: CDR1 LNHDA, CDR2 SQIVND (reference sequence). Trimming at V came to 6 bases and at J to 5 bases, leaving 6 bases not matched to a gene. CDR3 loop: CASSGQGARHEQYF. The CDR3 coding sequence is TGTGCCAGTAGCGGACAGGGGGCACGCCACGAGCAGTACTTC.

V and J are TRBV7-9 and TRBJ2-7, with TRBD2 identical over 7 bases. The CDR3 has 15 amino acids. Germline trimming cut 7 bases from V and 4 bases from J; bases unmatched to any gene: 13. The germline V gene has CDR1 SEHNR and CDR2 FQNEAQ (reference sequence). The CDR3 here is CASTKLRGSIYEQYF. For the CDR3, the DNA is TGTGCCAGCACCAAACTGCGGGGGAGTATATACGAGCAGTACTTC.

The DNA for the CDR3 is TGTGCCAGCAGTGGGAGGACGGCAAGCTCTGGAAACACCATATATTTT. Its protein is CASSGRTASSGNTIYF. The chain has TRBV6-1 and TRBJ1-3; unclear D gene. The CDR3 contains 16 residues. The germline V gene has CDR1 MNHNS and CDR2 SASEGT. V was shortened by 4 bases and J by 0 bases, with 13 bases between the two germline ends.

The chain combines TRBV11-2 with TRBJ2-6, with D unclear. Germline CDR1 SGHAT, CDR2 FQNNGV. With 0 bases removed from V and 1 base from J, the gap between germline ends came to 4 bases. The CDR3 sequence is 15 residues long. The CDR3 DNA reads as TGTGCCAGCAGCTTAGAAGGGTCTGGGGCCAACGTCCTGACTTTC. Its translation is CASSLEGSGANVLTF.

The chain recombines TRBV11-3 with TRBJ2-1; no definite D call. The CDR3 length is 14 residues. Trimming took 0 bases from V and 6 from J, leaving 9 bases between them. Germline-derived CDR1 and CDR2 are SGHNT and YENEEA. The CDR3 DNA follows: TGTGCCAGCAGCTTAGATCTCCGGGCCAATGAGCAGTTCTTC. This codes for CASSLDLRANEQFF.

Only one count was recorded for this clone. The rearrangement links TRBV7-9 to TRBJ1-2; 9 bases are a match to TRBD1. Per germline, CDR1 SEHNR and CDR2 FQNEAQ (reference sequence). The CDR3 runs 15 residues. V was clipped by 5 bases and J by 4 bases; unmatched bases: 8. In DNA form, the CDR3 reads TGTGCCAGCAGCGCGGGGACAGGGAGTCCCTATGGCTACACCTTC. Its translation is CASSAGTGSPYGYTF.

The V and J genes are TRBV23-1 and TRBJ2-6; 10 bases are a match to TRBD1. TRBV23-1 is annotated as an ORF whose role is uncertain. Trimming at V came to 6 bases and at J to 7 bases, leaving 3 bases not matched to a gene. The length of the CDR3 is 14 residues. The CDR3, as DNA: TGCGCCAGCAGGGGGACAGGGGCCGCCAACGTCCTGACTTTC. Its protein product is CASRGTGAANVLTF.

The CDR3 loop reads CASSSSGGASEQFF. CDR3 DNA: TGTGCCAGCAGTTCTAGCGGGGGGGCTAGTGAGCAGTTCTTC. The rearrangement uses TRBV6-5 and TRBJ2-1; 12 bases are a match to TRBD2. The V gene end was trimmed by 4 bases and the J gene end by 9 bases; junction bases not matched to a gene: 4. CDR1 MNHEY and CDR2 SVGAGI come from the germline V gene. The CDR3 loop spans 14 amino acids.

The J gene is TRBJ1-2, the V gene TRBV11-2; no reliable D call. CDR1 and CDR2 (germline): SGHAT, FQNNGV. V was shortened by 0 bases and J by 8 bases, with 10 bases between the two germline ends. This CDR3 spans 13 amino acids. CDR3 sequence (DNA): TGTGCCAGCAGCTTAGATCCCCTACTCGGCTACACCTTC. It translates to CASSLDPLLGYTF.

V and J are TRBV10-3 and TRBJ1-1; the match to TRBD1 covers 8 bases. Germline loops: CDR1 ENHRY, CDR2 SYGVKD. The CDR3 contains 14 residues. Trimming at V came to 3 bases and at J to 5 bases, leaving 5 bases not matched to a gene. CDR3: CAISESQGGTEAFF. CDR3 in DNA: TGTGCCATCAGTGAATCACAGGGGGGGACTGAAGCTTTCTTT.

CDR3 in DNA: TGTGCCAGCAGCTTAAGGCTAGCGGGGGCCTACGAGCAGTACTTC. The encoded protein is CASSLRLAGAYEQYF. This sequence joins TRBV7-9 and TRBJ2-7; 10 nucleotides line up with TRBD2. Germline trimming cut 2 bases from V and 2 bases from J; bases unmatched to any gene: 3. The CDR3 covers 15 residues. Germline CDR1 and CDR2: SEHNR and FQNEAQ (reference sequence).

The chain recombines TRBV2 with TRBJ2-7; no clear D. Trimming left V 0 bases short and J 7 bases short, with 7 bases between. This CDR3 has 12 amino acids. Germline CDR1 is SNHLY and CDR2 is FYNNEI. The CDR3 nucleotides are TGTGCCAGCAGTGAAGCGGTATGGGAGCAGTACTTC. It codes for CASSEAVWEQYF.